A selection of T cell receptor beta chains follows, all from one sample in a study of CD8 T cells in Susac syndrome. TCRdb re-analysed the immunoSEQ multiplex PCR reads in MiXCR, keeping a single row per CDR3 protein. The profile shows fewer than 300,000 distinct CDR3 sequences, around 84% of them singletons. Source material: CD8+ T cells from PBMCs. The receptors derive from a human donor with multiple sclerosis. Both conserved end residues are part of each CDR3. D genes are given only for firm matches. Some rows mark clone size as missing; the rest say once, few, many or name a class of expanded clone.

cdr3_nt cdr3_aa d_call j_call v_call clone_size
TGCGCCAGCAGTTTTTCGATTTACCGGGACACCTACGAGCAGTACTTC CASSFSIYRDTYEQYF . TRBJ2-7 TRBV5-1 .
TGTGCCAGCAGGCCGATACAGGGGGCTGAGATTCAGTACTTC CASRPIQGAEIQYF TRBD1 TRBJ2-4 TRBV27 .
TGCAGCGTTGGGCAGGCGAACTCCTACGAGCAGTACTTC CSVGQANSYEQYF . TRBJ2-7 TRBV29-1 .
TGTGCCAGCAGCCCGGGGGCCGCTTGGGAGCTGTTTTTT CASSPGAAWELFF . TRBJ2-2 TRBV27 .
TGCGCCAGCTTCCACCGGGGGAACACTGAAGCTTTCTTT CASFHRGNTEAFF . TRBJ1-1 TRBV5-1 .
TGTGCCAGCACGGGCCAGGGCGAGCAGTACTTC CASTGQGEQYF . TRBJ2-7 TRBV2 .
TGTGCCAGCAGTTCCCACAGGGGCGCCTACGAGCAGTACTTC CASSSHRGAYEQYF TRBD1 TRBJ2-7 TRBV27 .
TGTGCCAGCAGCTCCCCGCAGACTAGCGCTTCCTACAATGAGCAGTTCTTC CASSSPQTSASYNEQFF TRBD2 TRBJ2-1 TRBV7-9 .
TGTGCCAGCAGCCGTCCGGGGTCCAACGAGCAGTACTTC CASSRPGSNEQYF . TRBJ2-7 TRBV7-9 few
TGTGCCAGCAGCTCCTCCAGGGGGCGTACTGAAGCTTTCTTT CASSSSRGRTEAFF TRBD1 TRBJ1-1 TRBV7-9 once
TGTGCCAGCAGCCCACGGGGTTCGGGGGCTTTCTTT CASSPRGSGAFF . TRBJ1-1 TRBV6-1 few
TGCGCCAGCAGCTCGGGACTAGCGGGGGGGAATACGCAGTATTTT CASSSGLAGGNTQYF TRBD2 TRBJ2-3 TRBV10-1 .
TGTGCCAGCAGCCAAGGTAGGGGGAGTGAGCAGTTCTTC CASSQGRGSEQFF . TRBJ2-1 TRBV4-2 .
TGTGCCAGCAGTTTAGTAGCTAGCGAGATCTACAATGAGCAGTTCTTC CASSLVASEIYNEQFF . TRBJ2-1 TRBV28 .
TGCGCCAGCAGCCCACGACAGGCCCCCTACGAGCAGTACTTC CASSPRQAPYEQYF . TRBJ2-7 TRBV4-1 .
TGTGCCAGCAGTTCCCCAAAGGGGGCCAGCACTGAAGCTTTCTTT CASSSPKGASTEAFF TRBD1 TRBJ1-1 TRBV27 .
TGTGCCAGCTCCATGACAGGGCTACAAGAGACCCAGTACTTC CASSMTGLQETQYF TRBD1 TRBJ2-5 TRBV18 once
TGCAGCACCGAGACAGGGTTGGACCAGGAGACCCAGTACTTC CSTETGLDQETQYF TRBD1 TRBJ2-5 TRBV29-1 .
TGCAGCGTTGTGCACGGGAGGACCTACGAGCAGTACTTC CSVVHGRTYEQYF TRBD2 TRBJ2-7 TRBV29-1 .